Following are 6 T cell receptor beta chains from one sample sequenced in a study of blood T cells in healthy people across ages. The use of a sample-barcoded 5' primer and a J-beta primer mix characterized a second PCR of roughly 6 to 11 cycles. MiXCR, run by TCRdb on the 5' RACE reads, gives a single entry per CDR3 protein. The sample carries fewer than 800,000 distinct CDR3 sequences, roughly 25% recorded once. This sample also belongs to another study, concerning T cells of mothers and their children.

What was sequenced was blood. The receptor set was obtained from a boy younger than 18 in good health.

V and J are TRBV5-1 and TRBJ2-2; D possibly uses TRBD1 or TRBD2 (5 bases each). The CDR3 consists of 15 residues. V was shortened by 4 bases and J by 0 bases, with 10 bases between the two germline ends. CDR1 is SGHRS and CDR2 is YFSETQ in the germline V gene. CDR3 residues: CASSRDRANTGELFF. CDR3 nucleotides: TGCGCCAGCAGCCGGGACCGAGCGAACACCGGGGAGCTGTTTTTT. Full variable domain (rest looked up from reference TRBV5-1 and TRBJ2-2): KAGVTQTPRYLIKTRGQQVTLSCSPISGHRSVSWYQQTPGQGLQFLFEYFSETQRNKGNFPGRFSGRQFSNSRSEMNVSTLELGDSALYLCASSRDRANTGELFFGEGSRLTVL.

Many counts were recorded for this clonotype. The chain links TRBV5-4 to TRBJ2-6; D uncertain. Per the germline V gene, CDR1 is SGHNT and CDR2 is YYREEE (reference sequence). This CDR3 comprises 14 residues. The germline V and J ends were trimmed by 6 bases and 1 base, with 8 bases remaining between them. Here the CDR3 reads CASTSESGANVLTF. The CDR3 coding sequence is TGTGCCAGCACCTCAGAGTCTGGGGCCAACGTCCTGACTTTC.

V and J are TRBV7-9 and TRBJ2-5; TRBD2 might be the D (6 bases). The CDR3 covers 13 residues. Germline V gene sequence: CDR1 SEHNR, CDR2 FQNEAQ (reference sequence). The ends were cut back, 8 bases at V and 5 bases at J, with 15 bases in the middle. Here the CDR3 DNA reads TGTGCCAGCCATAGCGAGGGAGGTGAGACCCAGTACTTC. Translated: CASHSEGGETQYF.

This rearrangement joins TRBV7-9 to TRBJ1-6, with a weak D call TRBD1 (6 bases). CDR3 size: 13 residues. CDR1 is SEHNR, CDR2 FQNEAQ, per germline (reference sequence). V was clipped by 5 bases and J by 8 bases, with 10 bases between them. CDR3 nucleotides: TGTGCCAGCAGCCCTAGGGGGGATTCACCCCTCCACTTT. This translates into CASSPRGDSPLHF.

The gene calls are TRBV15 and TRBJ1-3, with D maybe TRBD1 (6 bases). V gave up 5 bases and J gave up 2 bases, with 22 bases separating them. CDR1 LNHNV and CDR2 YYDKDF come from the germline V gene (reference sequence). The CDR3 is 18 amino acids. DNA for the CDR3: TGTGCCACCAGCGCGCTTTACCCCAATGGGGGCACTGGAAACACCATATATTTT. It translates to CATSALYPNGGTGNTIYF.

This clonotype turned up a few times. This sequence joins TRBV28 and TRBJ2-5, with D unclear. Trimming removed 6 bases at V and 4 bases at J, with 9 bases between. The CDR3 sequence is 12 residues long. Germline assignment: CDR1 MDHEN and CDR2 SYDVKM. In nucleotides, the CDR3 is TGTGCCAGCAGAGACCGGAGAGAGACCCAGTACTTC. Its protein is CASRDRRETQYF.